This entry lists 27 T cell receptor beta chains sequenced from one sample in a study of T-cell memory formation after mild COVID-19. TCRdb reprocessed the 5' RACE reads via MiXCR and lists one record per CDR3 protein. The data hold roughly 190,000 distinct CDR3 sequences, with about 18% observed a single time. The sequenced material came from PBMCs or a T cell subset sorted from them (not recorded which). These TCRs come from an adult woman who had mild COVID-19 (a few samples of this study predate the infection). Cell type and time point are not known.

This clonotype was seen ten or more times. V is TRBV6-5 and J is TRBJ2-1; D is possibly TRBD1 (5 bases). Deletions cut 6 bases from V and 2 bases from J, with 8 bases between. The germline V gene encodes CDR1 MNHEY and CDR2 SVGAGI. CDR3 length: 13 residues. The CDR3 bases are TGTGCCAGCAGCCTGGACACCTACAATGAGCAGTTCTTC. As protein: CASSLDTYNEQFF.

J is TRBJ2-2 and V is TRBV7-9, with TRBD1 as a possible D gene (6 bases). The CDR3 is 15 residues long. V was clipped by 3 bases and J by 0 bases, with 8 bases between them. Germline CDR1 reads SEHNR; CDR2 reads FQNEAQ (reference sequence). The CDR3 reads CASSFRGSNTGELFF. The CDR3 nucleotides are TGTGCCAGCAGCTTCAGGGGTTCGAACACCGGGGAGCTGTTTTTT. Looking up the rest from reference TRBV7-9 and TRBJ2-2 gives the full variable domain: DTGVSQNPRHKITKRGQNVTFRCDPISEHNRLYWYRQTLGQGPEFLTYFQNEAQLEKSRLLSDRFSAERPKGSFSTLEIQRTEQGDSAMYLCASSFRGSNTGELFFGEGSRLTVL.

V gene TRBV19 combines with J gene TRBJ2-1, with 8 bases lining up with TRBD2. The trim removed 5 bases at V and 9 bases at J, leaving 3 bases unmatched. There are 12 residues in the CDR3. Germline CDR1 is LNHDA and CDR2 is SQIVND (reference sequence). The CDR3 DNA sequence: TGTGCCAGTAGTCGGGAGGGCTCTGAGCAGTTCTTC. Its translation is CASSREGSEQFF.

CDR3 sequence: CSAPGATLGYGYTF. CDR3 sequence (DNA): TGCAGTGCTCCAGGGGCCACGTTGGGTTATGGCTACACCTTC. V and J are TRBV20-1 and TRBJ1-2; perhaps TRBD1 as D (6 bases). Germline CDR1 reads DFQATT; CDR2 reads SNEGSKA (reference sequence). The germline V and J ends were trimmed by 5 bases and 5 bases, with 18 bases remaining between them. This CDR3 has 14 amino acids.

The chain is built from TRBV5-1 and TRBJ2-2; the D is unclear. Germline CDR1 and CDR2: SGHRS and YFSETQ. V was trimmed by 6 bases and J by 0 bases, leaving 9 bases between them. The CDR3 covers 14 residues. CDR3 amino acids: CASIEETNTGELFF. For the CDR3, the DNA is TGCGCCAGCATTGAGGAGACGAACACCGGGGAGCTGTTTTTT.

Many counts were recorded for this clonotype. The chain links TRBV5-1 to TRBJ1-1, with TRBD1 matching 7 bases. Germline V lookup: CDR1 SGHRS, CDR2 YFSETQ. This CDR3 spans 15 amino acids. V shed 3 bases and J 1 base; nucleotides not matched to a gene: 6. Written as DNA, the CDR3 is TGCGCCAGCAGCTGGAGGACAGGCGCGAACACTGAAGCTTTCTTT. Protein product: CASSWRTGANTEAFF.

This clonotype turned up a few times. Here the CDR3 reads CASSSDRPQETQYF. CDR3 DNA: TGCGCCAGCAGCTCGGACAGGCCCCAAGAGACCCAGTACTTC. The chain couples TRBV5-1 to TRBJ2-5; 7 bases line up with TRBD1. V gave up 3 bases and J gave up 1 base; unmatched junction bases: 3. The CDR3 has 14 amino acids. Germline V gives CDR1 SGHRS, CDR2 YFSETQ.

The CDR3 protein is CSAHRGNYGYTF. The CDR3 DNA is TGCAGCGCACACAGGGGAAACTATGGCTACACCTTC. The chain carries TRBV29-1 and TRBJ1-2; TRBD1 matches at 7 bases. This CDR3 region has 12 residues. Trimming removed 7 bases from V and 2 bases from J; junction bases left unmatched: 4. From germline, CDR1 is SQVTM and CDR2 ANQGSEA.

The chain links TRBV12-3 or TRBV12-4 to TRBJ1-5, with 9 bases that match TRBD1. J gave up 4 bases and V 5 bases, and 6 bases lay outside the gene matches. This CDR3 spans 15 amino acids. The CDR3 reads CASSGYGTGNQPQHF. CDR3 nucleotides: TGTGCCAGCAGTGGCTACGGGACAGGGAATCAGCCCCAGCATTTT.

This clonotype showed up just a few times. The chain links TRBV9 to TRBJ2-2, with a possible D match to TRBD2 (6 bases). The CDR3 runs to 17 residues. Trimming shortened V by 0 bases and J by 6 bases, and 18 bases separated the two germline ends. Germline CDR1 is SGDLS and CDR2 is YYNGEE. CDR3 sequence (DNA): TGTGCCAGCAGCGTAGATCGGGGGTCAGGGCAGGCCGGGGAGCTGTTTTTT. Translating gives CASSVDRGSGQAGELFF.

This clonotype showed up just a few times. The chain carries TRBV5-1 and TRBJ2-7; D is unclear. Per the germline V gene, CDR1 is SGHRS and CDR2 is YFSETQ. The CDR3 is 15 amino acids. The V end lost 3 bases, the J end lost 3 bases, and 16 bases lay between the germline ends. The CDR3 reads CASSSGQPALYEQYF. The CDR3 DNA reads as TGCGCCAGCAGCTCAGGCCAACCTGCCCTCTACGAGCAGTACTTC. The complete variable domain, with remaining parts taken from reference TRBV5-1 and TRBJ2-7, reads KAGVTQTPRYLIKTRGQQVTLSCSPISGHRSVSWYQQTPGQGLQFLFEYFSETQRNKGNFPGRFSGRQFSNSRSEMNVSTLELGDSALYLCASSSGQPALYEQYFGPGTRLTVT.

V is TRBV20-1 and J is TRBJ2-3; 8 nucleotides agree with TRBD2. This CDR3 has 15 amino acids. V lost 5 bases to trimming and J lost 6 bases; unmatched junction nucleotides: 13. The germline V gene has CDR1 DFQATT and CDR2 SNEGSKA (reference sequence). The CDR3 nucleotides are TGCAGTGCTCACCCTTTGGGACGGGGGGGTGATACGCAGTATTTT. This codes for CSAHPLGRGGDTQYF.

CDR3 DNA sequence: TGTGCCACCACACAGAACTATGGCTACACCTTC. Amino acid sequence: CATTQNYGYTF. This chain connects TRBV6-1 to TRBJ1-2; D not certain. The V gene's germline CDR1 is MNHNS and CDR2 SASEGT. This CDR3 contains 11 residues. The V end lost 10 bases, the J end lost 2 bases, and 8 bases lay between the germline ends.

The table lists this clonotype with a few counts. The chain uses TRBV12-3 or TRBV12-4 and TRBJ2-1; D ambiguous. This CDR3 region has 13 residues. Trimming removed 5 bases from V and 5 bases from J, with 10 bases in between. CDR3: CASSTNLDNEQFF. For the CDR3, the DNA is TGTGCCAGCAGTACGAACCTAGACAATGAGCAGTTCTTC.

The chain uses TRBV7-9 and TRBJ2-1, with 9 bases fitting TRBD1. CDR1 is SEHNR and CDR2 is FQNEAQ in the germline V gene (reference sequence). This CDR3 is 16 amino acids long. Trimming removed 5 bases from V and 7 bases from J; junction bases left unmatched: 12. The chain's CDR3 is CASSRKGQGLTNEQFF. The CDR3 DNA reads as TGTGCCAGCAGCCGCAAGGGACAGGGCTTGACAAATGAGCAGTTCTTC.

The chain is built from TRBV24-1 and TRBJ2-7; TRBD1 agrees at 8 bases. This CDR3 region has 15 residues. Per the germline V gene, CDR1 is KGHDR and CDR2 is SFDVKD. With 2 bases clipped from V and 1 base from J, the junction kept 3 bases outside the gene matches. The CDR3: CATSDSGQGSYEQYF. CDR3 bases: TGTGCCACCAGTGATTCAGGACAGGGTTCCTACGAGCAGTACTTC.

This clonotype was seen more than once but under ten times. V usage is TRBV18 and J usage is TRBJ1-1, with D unclear. This CDR3 region has 14 residues. Germline V gene sequence: CDR1 KGHSH, CDR2 LQKENI. Trimming shortened V by 6 bases and J by 4 bases, and 15 bases separated the two germline ends. CDR3: CASSPVVGGTEAFF. DNA for the CDR3: TGTGCCAGCTCCCCTGTGGTTGGAGGCACTGAAGCTTTCTTT.

The chain uses TRBV29-1 and TRBJ2-1, with 10 bases lining up with TRBD1. V gave up 6 bases and J gave up 7 bases; unmatched junction bases: 9. Per germline, CDR1 SQVTM and CDR2 ANQGSEA. The length of the CDR3 is 14 residues. The CDR3 reads CSVGGTGDRNEQFF. CDR3 sequence (DNA): TGCAGCGTCGGGGGGACAGGGGATAGGAATGAGCAGTTCTTC.

Many counts were recorded for this clonotype. V usage is TRBV12-3 or TRBV12-4 and J usage is TRBJ2-7; D uncertain. This CDR3 contains 13 residues. Trimming cost V 3 bases and J 1 base, with 7 bases left between them. Here the CDR3 DNA reads TGTGCCAGCAGTTTTCTGCCGTCCTACGAGCAGTACTTC. As protein: CASSFLPSYEQYF.

This clonotype was counted a few times. The V gene is TRBV29-1, the J gene TRBJ1-1; D remains unclear. The germline V gene has CDR1 SQVTM and CDR2 ANQGSEA. V was cut by 3 bases and J by 3 bases, with 2 bases left in between. There are 10 residues in the CDR3. The CDR3 sequence is CSVDHTEAFF. The CDR3 nucleotides are TGCAGCGTTGACCACACTGAAGCTTTCTTT.

In nucleotides, the CDR3 is TGTGCCAGCAGCCTGCAAGCAGGGGGGGGTTCACCCCTCCACTTT. This sequence encodes CASSLQAGGGSPLHF. The V call is TRBV7-3, the J call TRBJ1-6; 7 bases map to TRBD1. The CDR3 spans 15 residues. Looked up from germline, CDR1 is SGHTA and CDR2 is FQGTGA. The junction had 10 bases not matched to a gene; V was cut back by 5 bases and J by 9 bases. Together with reference TRBV7-3 and TRBJ1-6, the CDR3 gives the full variable domain: GAGVSQTPSNKVTEKGKYVELRCDPISGHTALYWYRQSLGQGPEFLIYFQGTGAADDSGLPNDRFFAVRPEGSVSTLKIQRTERGDSAVYLCASSLQAGGGSPLHFGNGTRLTVT.

This chain uses TRBV12-3 or TRBV12-4 with TRBJ1-5; 7 bases map to TRBD1. The trim removed 5 bases at V and 2 bases at J, leaving 6 bases unmatched. The CDR3 runs to 15 residues. CDR3 sequence reads: CASSPTGSGNQPQHF. The CDR3 region has the DNA TGTGCCAGCAGTCCGACAGGGTCCGGCAATCAGCCCCAGCATTTT.

This sequence joins TRBV5-1 and TRBJ2-2, with a possible D match to TRBD1 (6 bases). V lost 7 bases to trimming and J lost 7 bases, with 14 bases between them. Looked up from germline, CDR1 is SGHRS and CDR2 is YFSETQ. CDR3 length: 13 amino acids. CDR3 amino acids: CASQQGRFGELFF. CDR3 bases: TGCGCCAGCCAGCAGGGGCGATTCGGGGAGCTGTTTTTT.

The chain combines TRBV30 with TRBJ2-7; 9 nucleotides line up with TRBD1. Trimming removed 7 bases from V and 3 bases from J; junction bases left unmatched: 7. The CDR3 is 13 residues long. Germline-derived CDR1 and CDR2 are GTSNPN and SVGIG (reference sequence). The CDR3 here is CAYAGTGIYEQYF. DNA for the CDR3: TGTGCCTACGCCGGGACAGGGATCTACGAGCAGTACTTC.

This chain links TRBV7-9 with TRBJ1-1; D not certain. Germline V lookup: CDR1 SEHNR, CDR2 FQNEAQ (reference sequence). With 2 bases removed from V and 9 bases from J, the gap between germline ends came to 10 bases. The CDR3 contains 12 residues. This CDR3 is CASSLLLEQAFF. CDR3 sequence (DNA): TGTGCCAGCAGCTTACTCCTAGAACAAGCTTTCTTT.

Only a few counts were recorded for this clonotype. The J gene is TRBJ2-5, the V gene TRBV24-1; tentative D call: TRBD1 (6 bases). Germline-derived CDR1 and CDR2 are KGHDR and SFDVKD. This CDR3 region has 15 residues. V shed 3 bases and J shed 2 bases, with 12 bases lying between them. In DNA form, the CDR3 reads TGTGCCACCAGTGATCCGCGGACAGTACAAGAGACCCAGTACTTC. Its protein product is CATSDPRTVQETQYF.

V is TRBV4-3 and J is TRBJ2-7; 11 bases fit TRBD2. CDR1 is LGHNA, CDR2 YSLEER, per germline. Trimming removed 4 bases from V and 3 bases from J; junction bases left unmatched: 8. This CDR3 has 16 amino acids. This CDR3 reads CASSPGPLAGVYEQYF. As DNA, the CDR3 is TGCGCCAGCAGCCCGGGCCCACTAGCGGGAGTCTACGAGCAGTACTTC.